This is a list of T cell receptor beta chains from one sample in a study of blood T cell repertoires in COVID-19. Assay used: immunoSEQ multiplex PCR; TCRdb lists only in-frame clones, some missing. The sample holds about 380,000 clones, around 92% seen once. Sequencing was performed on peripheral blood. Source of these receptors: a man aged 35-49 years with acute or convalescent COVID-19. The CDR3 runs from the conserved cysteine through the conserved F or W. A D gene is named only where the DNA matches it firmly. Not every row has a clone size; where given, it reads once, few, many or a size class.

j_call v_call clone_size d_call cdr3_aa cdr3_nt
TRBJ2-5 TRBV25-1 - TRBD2 CASSEVGRGETQYF TGTGCCAGCAGTGAGGTCGGGAGGGGTGAGACCCAGTACTTC
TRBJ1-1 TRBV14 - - CASSQAMGGIAEAFF TGTGCCAGCAGCCAAGCCATGGGGGGAATCGCTGAAGCTTTCTTT
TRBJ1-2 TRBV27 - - CASSPGFRAFGYTF TGTGCCAGCAGTCCCGGTTTCCGAGCGTTCGGCTACACCTTC
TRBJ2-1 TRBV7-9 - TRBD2 CASSPEHSGRADNEQFF TGTGCCAGCAGCCCCGAGCACAGCGGGAGGGCCGACAATGAGCAGTTCTTC
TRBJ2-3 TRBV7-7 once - CASSKTGRTDTQYF TGTGCTAGCAGCAAAACAGGGCGCACAGATACGCAGTATTTT
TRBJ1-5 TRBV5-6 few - CASSFGGSQPQHF TGTGCCAGCAGCTTCGGGGGGAGCCAGCCCCAGCATTTT
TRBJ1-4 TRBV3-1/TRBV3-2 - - CASSQGRGRVEKLFF TGTGCCAGCAGCCAAGGGCGGGGCAGAGTGGAAAAACTGTTTTTT
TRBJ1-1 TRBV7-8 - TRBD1 CASSLESGTVGTEAFF TGTGCCAGCAGCTTAGAGTCCGGGACAGTGGGCACTGAAGCTTTCTTT
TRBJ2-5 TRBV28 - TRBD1 CASSKSGTGTQETQYF TGTGCCAGCAGTAAATCCGGGACAGGGACACAAGAGACCCAGTACTTC
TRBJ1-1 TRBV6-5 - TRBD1 CASGDRRANTEAFF TGTGCCAGCGGGGACAGAAGGGCGAACACTGAAGCTTTCTTT
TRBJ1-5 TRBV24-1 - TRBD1 CATSDAGTGERQPQHF TGTGCCACCAGTGACGCCGGGACAGGGGAAAGGCAGCCCCAGCATTTT
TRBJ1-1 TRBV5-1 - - CASSFRMSGTEAFF TGCGCCAGCAGCTTCAGGATGTCCGGCACTGAAGCTTTCTTT
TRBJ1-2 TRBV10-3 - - CAISEIRGARSNYGYTF TGTGCCATCAGTGAGATTCGGGGGGCGCGGTCCAACTATGGCTACACCTTC
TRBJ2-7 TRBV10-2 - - CASSESTGEAYEQYF TGCGCCAGCAGTGAGTCGACAGGCGAGGCCTACGAGCAGTACTTC
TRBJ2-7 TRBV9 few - CASSVGQGYYEQYF TGTGCCAGCAGCGTAGGGCAGGGTTACTACGAGCAGTACTTC
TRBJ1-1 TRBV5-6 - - CASSLATEAFF TGTGCCAGCAGCTTGGCTACTGAAGCTTTCTTT
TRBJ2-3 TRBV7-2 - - CASRAGDTQYF TGTGCCAGCAGAGCGGGAGATACGCAGTATTTT
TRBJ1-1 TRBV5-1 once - CASSLGQGMNTEAFF TGCGCCAGCTCTCTGGGGCAGGGGATGAACACTGAAGCTTTCTTT
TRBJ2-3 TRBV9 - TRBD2 CASSVGLGLASDTQYF TGTGCCAGCAGCGTAGGATTAGGACTAGCGTCGGATACGCAGTATTTT
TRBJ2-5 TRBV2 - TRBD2 CASNLAGETQYF TGTGCCAGCAATCTAGCGGGAGAGACCCAGTACTTC
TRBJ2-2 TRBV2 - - CASSVGVSDTGELFF TGTGCCAGCAGTGTTGGTGTTTCGGACACCGGGGAGCTGTTTTTT
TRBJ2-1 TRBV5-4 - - CASSLPLASNEQFF TGTGCCAGCAGCTTGCCGCTAGCGAGCAATGAGCAGTTCTTC
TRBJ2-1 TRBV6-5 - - CASTRRGSSYNEQFF TGTGCCAGTACTAGGAGAGGGAGCTCCTACAATGAGCAGTTCTTC
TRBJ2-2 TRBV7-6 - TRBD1 CASSGTGVLNTGELFF TGTGCCAGCAGCGGGACAGGGGTATTAAATACCGGGGAGCTGTTTTTT
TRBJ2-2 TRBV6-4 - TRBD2 CASSDGAGKELFF TGTGCCAGCAGTGACGGAGCGGGAAAGGAGCTGTTTTTT
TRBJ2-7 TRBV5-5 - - CASSFNLLESSYEQYF TGTGCCAGCAGCTTTAATTTATTGGAGTCCTCCTACGAGCAGTACTTC
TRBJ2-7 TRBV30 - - CACYPSNSYEQYF TGTGCCTGTTACCCAAGCAACTCCTACGAGCAGTACTTC
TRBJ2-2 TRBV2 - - CASMAYSRVPAGELFF TGTGCCAGCATGGCCTACAGCAGAGTCCCCGCCGGGGAGCTGTTTTTT
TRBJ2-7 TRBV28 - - CASSSNRDTHPYEQYF TGTGCCAGCAGTTCCAACCGGGACACACACCCCTACGAGCAGTACTTC
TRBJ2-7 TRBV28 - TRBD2 CASLGLAGGGYEQYF TGTGCCAGCCTGGGACTAGCGGGAGGAGGCTACGAGCAGTACTTC
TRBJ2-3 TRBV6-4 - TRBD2 CASSEGLETSTDTQYF TGTGCCAGCAGTGAGGGACTAGAGACAAGCACAGATACGCAGTATTTT
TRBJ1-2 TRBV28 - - CASSLPPGNYGYTF TGTGCCAGCAGTTTACCCCCCGGGAACTATGGCTACACCTTC
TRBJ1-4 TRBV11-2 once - CASSPGVGEKLFF TGTGCCAGCAGCCCCGGGGTTGGGGAAAAACTGTTTTTT
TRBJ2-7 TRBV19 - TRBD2 CASSGKGTSGFYEQYF TGTGCCAGTAGTGGGAAGGGGACTAGCGGTTTCTACGAGCAGTACTTC
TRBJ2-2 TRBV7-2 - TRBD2 CASSLAGPNTGELFF TGTGCCAGCAGCCTAGCGGGGCCTAACACCGGGGAGCTGTTTTTT
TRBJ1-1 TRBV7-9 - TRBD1 CASSENRGPRNTEAFF TGTGCCAGCAGCGAAAACAGGGGGCCCAGGAACACTGAAGCTTTCTTT
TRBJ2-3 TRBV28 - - CASSLRESNTDTQYF TGTGCCAGCAGTTTACGGGAGTCGAATACAGATACGCAGTATTTT
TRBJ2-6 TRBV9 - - CASSPGGSGANVLTF TGTGCCAGCAGCCCTGGGGGGTCTGGGGCCAACGTCCTGACTTTC
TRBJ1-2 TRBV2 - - CASSEWWTAGGYTF TGTGCCAGCAGTGAATGGTGGACAGCCGGCGGCTACACCTTC
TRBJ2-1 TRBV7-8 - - CASSLVELAAHNEQFF TGTGCCAGCAGCTTAGTCGAATTAGCGGCCCACAATGAGCAGTTCTTC
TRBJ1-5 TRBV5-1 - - CASSRGDSNQPQHF TGCGCCAGCAGCCGTGGAGATAGCAATCAGCCCCAGCATTTT
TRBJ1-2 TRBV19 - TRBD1 CASSGQGGYTF TGTGCCAGTAGTGGACAGGGTGGCTACACCTTC
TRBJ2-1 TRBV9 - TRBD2 CASSTRLAAYNEQFF TGTGCCAGCAGCACCCGACTAGCGGCCTACAATGAGCAGTTCTTC
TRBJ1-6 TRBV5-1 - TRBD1 CASSQQGDYNSPLHF TGCGCCAGCAGCCAACAGGGGGATTATAATTCACCCCTCCACTTT
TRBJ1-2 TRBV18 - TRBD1 CASSHRDRSHYGYTF TGTGCCAGCTCACACCGGGACAGGTCACACTATGGCTACACCTTC
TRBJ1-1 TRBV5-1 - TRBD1 CASSYDRAVEAFF TGCGCCAGCAGCTATGACAGGGCCGTCGAAGCTTTCTTT
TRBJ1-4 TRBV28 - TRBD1 CASKPGQGKSDTEKLFF TGTGCCAGCAAACCTGGACAGGGGAAATCGGATACTGAAAAACTGTTTTTT
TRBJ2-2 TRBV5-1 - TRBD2 CASSLPHGLAITGELFF TGCGCCAGCAGCTTGCCACATGGACTAGCGATAACCGGGGAGCTGTTTTTT
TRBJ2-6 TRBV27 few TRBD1 CASSSGQGGSSGANVLTF TGTGCCAGCAGTTCGGGACAGGGGGGATCCTCTGGGGCCAACGTCCTGACTTTC
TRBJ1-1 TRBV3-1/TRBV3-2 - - CASGKRLSEAFF TGTGCCAGCGGCAAGAGGCTCTCTGAAGCTTTCTTT